This T cell receptor (beta chain) was obtained from a study of blood T cell repertoires in COVID-19. Study as a whole: Specimens from acute and convalescent COVID-19 originated in the United States, Italy and Spain. In each case, the material was cDNA or gDNA derived from T cells, B-cell-depleted T cells, or PBMCs.

As regards this clone: One end of the junction is discordant with germline, which a read error may explain.

Here immunoSEQ multiplex PCR was the method, and the copy in TCRdb shows in-frame clones only, minus some. The sample includes 200,000 to 250,000 clones, 70% to 90% seen only once; the top ten take over 2.5%. This CDR3 comprises 15 residues. The germline CDR1 and CDR2 sequences are MDHEN and SYDVKM. J is TRBJ2-1 and V is TRBV28; D is possibly TRBD2 (6 bases). This sequence was found in a man between 45 and 60 years old who had recovered from COVID-19. The sequencing input was peripheral blood. The CDR3 loop is CASTLRQGGYTEQFF. CDR3 nucleotides: TGTGCCAGCACCCTCAGGCAGGGAGGTTACACTGAGCAGTTCTTC.